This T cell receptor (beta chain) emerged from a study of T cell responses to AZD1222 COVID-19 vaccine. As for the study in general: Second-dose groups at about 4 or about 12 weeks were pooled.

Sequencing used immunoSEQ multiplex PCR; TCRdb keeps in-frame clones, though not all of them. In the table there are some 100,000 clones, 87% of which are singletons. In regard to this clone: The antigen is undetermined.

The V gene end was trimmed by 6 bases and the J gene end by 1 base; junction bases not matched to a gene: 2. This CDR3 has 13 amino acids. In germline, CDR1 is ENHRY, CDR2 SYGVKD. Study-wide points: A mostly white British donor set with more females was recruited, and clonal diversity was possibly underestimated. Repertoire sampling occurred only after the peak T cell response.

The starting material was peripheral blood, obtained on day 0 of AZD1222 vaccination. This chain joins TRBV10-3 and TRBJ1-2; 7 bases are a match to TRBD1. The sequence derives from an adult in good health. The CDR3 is CAISRDSNYGYTF. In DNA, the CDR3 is TGTGCCATCAGCCGGGACAGTAACTATGGCTACACCTTC.